Given below is one T cell receptor (beta chain) in context. CD45RO negativity and positive selection for CCR7 defined naive CD8 cells, a population that excluded terminally differentiated effector memory CD45RA+ cells. The study ran the assay at deep level. Here immunoSEQ multiplex PCR was the method, and the copy in TCRdb shows in-frame clones only, minus some. This table has about 1.9 million clones, roughly 95% appearing once. This entry belongs to a study of shared clonotypes between healthy human individuals. On the study more broadly: Researchers assigned three CD4 naive, three CD4 memory, two CD8 naive and one CD8 memory plate to each donor.

This CDR3 comprises 15 residues. V was cut by 0 bases and J by 2 bases, with 9 bases left in between. Germline V CDR1 and CDR2: SGHTA, FQGNSA. The source of this sequence is a man between 18 and 35 years old in good health. Some clones in this sample may be carry-over from other donors' samples. This chain joins TRBV7-2 and TRBJ2-3, with TRBD1 as a possible D gene (5 bases). Specimen: naive CD8+ T cells from PBMCs. The CDR3 loop is CASSLARVLTDTQYF. DNA of the CDR3: TGTGCCAGCAGCTTAGCCAGGGTCCTCACAGATACGCAGTATTTT.